This TCR beta chain stems from a study of response to subunit inactivated influenza vaccine. This clonotype was counted between two and nine times. Using its own MiXCR run on the RT-PCR reads, TCRdb lists one record per CDR3 protein. This sample has around 570,000 distinct CDR3 sequences, with 6.5% to 8% found just once. This TCR was sampled from a man between 50 and 70 years old who received an inactivated influenza vaccine. This sample comprised PBMCs from blood, obtained roughly 24 months after vaccination.

Here the CDR3 reads CASSAQGVRGYTF. CDR3 coding DNA: TGTGCCAGCAGTGCACAGGGGGTCCGTGGCTACACCTTC. The chain couples TRBV6-1 to TRBJ1-2; 8 nucleotides agree with TRBD1. Germline trimming cut 4 bases from V and 7 bases from J; bases unmatched to any gene: 5. CDR3 length: 13 residues. CDR1 is MNHNS and CDR2 is SASEGT in the germline V gene.